This T cell receptor (beta chain) was recorded in a study of naive and memory T cell subsets. Regarding the study as a whole: Especially in CD8 cells, naive repertoires contained a few larger clonotypes, possibly CD45RA-re-expressing memory cells. Gini index rose across naive, CM, EM and EMRA in CD4 and CD8.

An equimolar mix of two oligonucleotides served as the beta constant-region primer for TRBC1 and TRBC2. The ligated cDNA underwent four PCR rounds using SP2 and nested alpha and beta constant-region primers. TCRdb recomputed calls from the UMI-ligation and nested PCR reads with MiXCR, one row per CDR3 protein. The sample records over 110,000 distinct CDR3 sequences, about 20% being singletons. This clonotype turned up a few times. No antigen is known for it. The trim removed 3 bases at V and 2 bases at J, leaving 5 bases unmatched. The length of the CDR3 is 17 residues. Germline V gene data show CDR1 as SGHTA and CDR2 as FQGNSA.

The sequencing input was naive CD8+ T cells from blood. The chain is built from TRBV7-2 and TRBJ2-3, with 13 bases identical to TRBD2. The sequence derives from a human donor in good health. The CDR3 loop reads CASSFAGLAGLTDTQYF. The CDR3 bases are TGTGCCAGCAGCTTTGCGGGACTAGCGGGACTCACAGATACGCAGTATTTT.